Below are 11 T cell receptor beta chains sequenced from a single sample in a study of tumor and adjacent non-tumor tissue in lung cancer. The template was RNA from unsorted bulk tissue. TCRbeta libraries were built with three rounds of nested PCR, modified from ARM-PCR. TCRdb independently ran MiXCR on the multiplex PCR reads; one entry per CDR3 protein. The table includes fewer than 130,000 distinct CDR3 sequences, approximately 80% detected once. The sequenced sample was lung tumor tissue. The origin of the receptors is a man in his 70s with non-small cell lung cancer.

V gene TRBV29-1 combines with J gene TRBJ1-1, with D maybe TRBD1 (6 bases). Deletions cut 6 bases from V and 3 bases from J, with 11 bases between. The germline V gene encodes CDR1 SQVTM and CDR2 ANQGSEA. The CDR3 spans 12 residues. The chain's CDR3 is CSVHGQYTEAFF. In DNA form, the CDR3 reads TGCAGCGTCCACGGACAGTACACTGAAGCTTTCTTT.

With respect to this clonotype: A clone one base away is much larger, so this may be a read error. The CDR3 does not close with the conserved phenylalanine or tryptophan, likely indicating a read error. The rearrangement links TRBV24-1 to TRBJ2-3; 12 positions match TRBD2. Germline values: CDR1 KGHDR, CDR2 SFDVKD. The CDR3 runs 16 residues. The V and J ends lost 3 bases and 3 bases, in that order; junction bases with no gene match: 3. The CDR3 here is CATSDRLAGVTDTQYI. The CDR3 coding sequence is TGTGCCACCAGTGATCGACTAGCGGGAGTTACAGATACGCAGTATATT.

The CDR3 DNA is TGCAGTGCTACACTGGGTAATAAGCCCCAGCATTTT. This encodes CSATLGNKPQHF. This chain joins TRBV20-1 and TRBJ1-5; D remains unclear. Germline loops: CDR1 DFQATT, CDR2 SNEGSKA (reference sequence). CDR3 length equals 12 residues. The V end lost 4 bases, the J end lost 8 bases, and 12 bases lay between the germline ends.

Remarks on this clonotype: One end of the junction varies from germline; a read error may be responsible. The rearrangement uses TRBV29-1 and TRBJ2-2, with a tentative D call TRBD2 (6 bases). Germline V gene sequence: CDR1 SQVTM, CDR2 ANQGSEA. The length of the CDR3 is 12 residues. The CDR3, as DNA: TGCAACGTTGGGGGGAACACCCGGGAGCTGTTTTTT. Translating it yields CNVGGNTRELFF.

CDR3 nucleotides: TGTGCCAGCATCGGGGAACGTGAAAAACTGTTTTTT. This translates into CASIGEREKLFF. The V and J genes are TRBV28 and TRBJ1-4; D gene uncertain. Trimming left V 7 bases short and J 7 bases short, with 10 bases between. Germline CDR1 MDHEN, CDR2 SYDVKM. The CDR3 runs to 12 residues.

The CDR3 region is CASSLGTSGKVNEQFF. The CDR3 DNA sequence: TGTGCCAGCAGCTTAGGTACTAGCGGGAAAGTTAATGAGCAGTTCTTC. The chain carries TRBV11-3 and TRBJ2-1; 10 nucleotides agree with TRBD2. The germline V gene encodes CDR1 SGHNT and CDR2 YENEEA. V dropped 1 base and J dropped 7; count of bases not matched to a gene: 7. This CDR3 contains 16 residues.

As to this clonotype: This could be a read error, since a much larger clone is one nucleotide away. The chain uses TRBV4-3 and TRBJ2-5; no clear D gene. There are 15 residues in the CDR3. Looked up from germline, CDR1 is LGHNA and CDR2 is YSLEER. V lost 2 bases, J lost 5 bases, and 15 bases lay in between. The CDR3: CASSQNRLGSETQYF. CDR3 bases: TGCGCCAGCAGCCAAAATCGTTTGGGATCCGAGACCCAGTACTTC.

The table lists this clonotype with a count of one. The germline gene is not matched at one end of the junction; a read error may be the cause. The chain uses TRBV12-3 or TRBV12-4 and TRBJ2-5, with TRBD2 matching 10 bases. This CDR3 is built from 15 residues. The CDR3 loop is CASSGLAGVVESQYF. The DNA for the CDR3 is TGTGCCAGTAGCGGGCTAGCGGGAGTGGTGGAGTCCCAATACTTC.

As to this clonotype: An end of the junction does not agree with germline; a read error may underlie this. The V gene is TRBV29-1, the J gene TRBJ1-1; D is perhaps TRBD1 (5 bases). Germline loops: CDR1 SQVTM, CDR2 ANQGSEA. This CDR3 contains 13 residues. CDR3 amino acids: CSVASGVNTESFF. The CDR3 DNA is TGCAGCGTGGCATCGGGGGTGAACACTGAATCTTTCTTT.

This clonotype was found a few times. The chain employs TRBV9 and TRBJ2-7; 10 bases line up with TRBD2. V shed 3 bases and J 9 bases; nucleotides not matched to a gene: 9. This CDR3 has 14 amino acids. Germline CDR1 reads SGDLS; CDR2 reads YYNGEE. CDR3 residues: CASSGPAAGGVQYF. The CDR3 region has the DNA TGTGCCAGCAGCGGGCCGGCAGCGGGAGGGGTGCAGTACTTC.

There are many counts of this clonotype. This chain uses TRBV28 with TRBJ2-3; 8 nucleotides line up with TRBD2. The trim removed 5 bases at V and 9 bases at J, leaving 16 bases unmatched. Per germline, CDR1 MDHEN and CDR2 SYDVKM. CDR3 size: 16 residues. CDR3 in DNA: TGTGCCAGCAGTGATACGGGACTAGGGGCGAGGGGCACGCAGTATTTT. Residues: CASSDTGLGARGTQYF.